This TCR beta chain was profiled in a study of control samples from healthy donors and cancer patients. This CDR3 contains 16 residues. Germline CDR1 SGHRS, CDR2 YFSETQ. V was trimmed by 4 bases and J by 1 base, leaving 17 bases between them. Measured with immunoSEQ multiplex PCR; TCRdb has only the in-frame clones, and not every one. The data contain hundreds of thousands of clones, 82% of them singletons. The receptor's source is a woman aged 60 to 75 with lung cancer. The sequenced material came from PBMCs. This chain links TRBV5-1 with TRBJ1-1; D is possibly TRBD1 (6 bases). The CDR3 DNA sequence: TGCGCCAGCAGCAGCTCCCCCACAGGGCCGAACACTGAAGCTTTCTTT. Protein sequence: CASSSSPTGPNTEAFF.